One sample yielded the 13 T cell receptor beta chains listed below, sequenced in a study of shared clonotypes between healthy human individuals. TCRdb keeps only in-frame clones here, not all; method: immunoSEQ multiplex PCR. Counted here are about 480,000 clones, approximately 79% occurring once; the ten biggest clones make up around an eighth. Sequenced sample: PBMCs. The source is a woman aged 40 to 50 in good health. Some clones in this sample may be carry-over from other donors' samples.

J is TRBJ2-7 and V is TRBV27, with TRBD2 identical over 9 bases. Looked up from germline, CDR1 is MNHEY and CDR2 is SMNVEV (reference sequence). The CDR3 contains 15 residues. Losses at the gene ends were 2 bases for V and 5 bases for J; bases not matched to a gene: 7. CDR3: CASSLLGVAGDEQYF. CDR3 DNA sequence: TGTGCCAGCAGTTTACTTGGGGTAGCGGGAGACGAGCAGTACTTC.

This clone was counted once. V is TRBV7-2 and J is TRBJ2-7, with a weak D call TRBD2 (6 bases). CDR1 SGHTA and CDR2 FQGNSA come from the germline V gene. CDR3 size: 14 residues. Trimming cost V 2 bases and J 2 bases, with 10 bases left between them. CDR3 loop: CASSLKGGPYEQYF. DNA for the CDR3: TGTGCCAGCAGCTTAAAGGGAGGCCCCTACGAGCAGTACTTC. The whole variable domain, filled in from reference TRBV7-2 and TRBJ2-7, reads GAGVSQSPSNKVTEKGKDVELRCDPISGHTALYWYRQSLGQGLEFLIYFQGNSAPDKSGLPSDRFSAERTGGSVSTLTIQRTQQEDSAVYLCASSLKGGPYEQYFGPGTRLTVT.

Points on this clone: A read error is likely here: a far larger clone is one base away. It is likely a read error, because the conserved phenylalanine at the end of the CDR3 is missing. V is TRBV30 and J is TRBJ2-2; D is undetermined. This CDR3 region has 15 residues. V was cut by 0 bases and J by 3 bases, with 11 bases left in between. The germline V gene encodes CDR1 GTSNPN and CDR2 SVGIG (reference sequence). CDR3 DNA: TGTGCCTGGAGTGTAAAACCCCGGGACACCGGGGAGCTGTTTTCT. It specifies CAWSVKPRDTGELFS.

The V and J genes are TRBV19 and TRBJ1-1, with D hard to call. The germline gives CDR1 LNHDA, CDR2 SQIVND (reference sequence). There are 15 residues in the CDR3. Trimming removed 6 bases at V and 5 bases at J, with 19 bases between. CDR3 bases: TGTGCCAGTAGCTCTAGGGCCGCCGCATGGACTGAAGCTTTCTTT. This translates into CASSSRAAAWTEAFF. The full variable domain, rest sourced from reference TRBV19 and TRBJ1-1, is DGGITQSPKYLFRKEGQNVTLSCEQNLNHDAMYWYRQDPGQGLRLIYYSQIVNDFQKGDIAEGYSVSREKKESFPLTVTSAQKNPTAFYLCASSSRAAAWTEAFFGQGTRLTVV.

This clone occurred a few times. The chain combines TRBV5-4 with TRBJ2-3, with TRBD2 matching 9 bases. This CDR3 has 16 amino acids. Losses at the gene ends were 2 bases for V and 2 bases for J; bases not matched to a gene: 6. Germline values: CDR1 SGHNT, CDR2 YYREEE (reference sequence). The CDR3 DNA reads TGTGCCAGCAGCTTAACCGCGGGAGGGATCACAGATACGCAGTATTTT. It translates to CASSLTAGGITDTQYF.

The chain has TRBV5-1 and TRBJ1-4; no clear D. The V end lost 4 bases, the J end lost 11 bases, and 18 bases lay between the germline ends. The CDR3 has 14 residues. Germline V gives CDR1 SGHRS, CDR2 YFSETQ. DNA for the CDR3: TGCGCCAGCAGCCCCCACCGCGGTTGGCTGAAACTGTTTTTT. Protein product: CASSPHRGWLKLFF.

The chain links TRBV28 to TRBJ2-5; possibly TRBD2 for D (5 bases). TRBJ2-7 matches the DNA end more closely, so the J call is doubtful. The V gene's germline CDR1 is MDHEN and CDR2 SYDVKM. This CDR3 has 15 amino acids. CDR3 nucleotide sequence: TGTGCCAGCAGTTCGGGATTAGTTTTTCCCTACGAGCAGTACTTC. As protein: CASSSGLVFPYEQYF.

The chain couples TRBV7-9 to TRBJ1-1, with a weak D call TRBD1 (5 bases). CDR3 size: 14 residues. Trimming removed 0 bases from V and 3 bases from J, with 8 bases in between. Germline V lookup: CDR1 SEHNR, CDR2 FQNEAQ (reference sequence). The CDR3 region is CASSLAGADTEAFF. In DNA, the CDR3 is TGTGCCAGCAGCTTAGCAGGGGCGGACACTGAAGCTTTCTTT. Using reference TRBV7-9 and TRBJ1-1 for the parts outside the CDR3, the full variable domain is DTGVSQNPRHKITKRGQNVTFRCDPISEHNRLYWYRQTLGQGPEFLTYFQNEAQLEKSRLLSDRFSAERPKGSFSTLEIQRTEQGDSAMYLCASSLAGADTEAFFGQGTRLTVV.

This clone turned up a few times. This chain's CDR3 is CASSSDRVGGYTF. The DNA of the CDR3 is TGTGCCAGCAGTTCAGACAGGGTTGGTGGCTACACCTTC. This sequence joins TRBV5-6 and TRBJ1-2, with 7 bases matching TRBD1. The CDR3 has 13 amino acids. Germline V gives CDR1 SGHDT, CDR2 YYEEEE. Trimming at V came to 5 bases and at J to 7 bases, leaving 8 bases not matched to a gene.

The DNA for the CDR3 is TGTGCCAGCACCCGACAGGGGGTGGGGACGAGCTCCTACAATGAGCAGTTCTTC. It yields the protein CASTRQGVGTSSYNEQFF. The chain recombines TRBV11-2 with TRBJ2-1, with 9 bases matching TRBD1. Trimming at V came to 7 bases and at J to 0 bases, leaving 13 bases not matched to a gene. There are 18 residues in the CDR3. CDR1 SGHAT and CDR2 FQNNGV come from the germline V gene.

This sequence joins TRBV19 and TRBJ1-1; D remains ambiguous. Germline assignment: CDR1 LNHDA and CDR2 SQIVND (reference sequence). The CDR3 contains 16 residues. Trimming took off 3 bases at V and 8 bases at J, with 22 bases between the two ends. CDR3 sequence reads: CASSIRPDLGLGEAFF. The DNA for the CDR3 is TGTGCCAGTAGTATCCGTCCAGATTTGGGCCTGGGGGAAGCTTTCTTT.

This chain links TRBV6-5 with TRBJ1-3, with D maybe TRBD1 (6 bases). Germline CDR1 MNHEY, CDR2 SVGAGI. V was clipped by 5 bases and J by 3 bases, with 14 bases between them. This CDR3 has 15 amino acids. CDR3 nucleotide sequence: TGTGCCAGCAGTCTAGGGGGGGGCGGTGGAAACACCATATATTTT. As protein: CASSLGGGGGNTIYF.

The chain couples TRBV15 to TRBJ1-4; no reliable D call. Trimming removed 0 bases from V and 5 bases from J, with 10 bases in between. The CDR3 has 15 residues. CDR1 and CDR2 (germline): LNHNV, YYDKDF (reference sequence). The CDR3 protein is CATSRDRGENEKLFF. The CDR3 nucleotides are TGTGCCACCAGCAGAGATAGAGGAGAAAATGAAAAACTGTTTTTT.